Reported below is one T cell receptor beta chain. Antigen specificity is unknown. The source of the sample is a study of T cells in localized non-small cell lung cancer. General study findings and limits: Blood T cell density predicted longer survival; adjacent-lung clonality, shorter. Adjacent lung was found to contain a median roughly 60 of the top 100 tumor clones.

V was cut by 3 bases and J by 3 bases, with 18 bases left in between. CDR1 is ENHRY, CDR2 SYGVKD, per germline. CDR3 length: 17 amino acids. TCRdb's copy holds only in-frame clones and misses some; the assay was immunoSEQ multiplex PCR. The sample lists 35,000 to 45,000 clones, 75% to 85% occurring once. The material sequenced was PBMCs, taken before any cancer treatment. The J gene is TRBJ1-5, the V gene TRBV10-3; D is unclear. The clonotype originates from a woman aged 35-75 years with stage II squamous cell lung carcinoma. This CDR3 is CAISESRNDGPNQPQHF. The CDR3 DNA reads TGTGCCATCAGTGAATCCAGGAACGATGGGCCCAATCAGCCCCAGCATTTT.